Reported below is one T cell receptor (beta chain). The antigen is undetermined. A junction end diverges from the germline sequence, so it may reflect a read error. The entry originates in a study of blood T cells in healthy people across ages. Overall study results and limits: Naive CD4+ cell counts and diversity both ran higher in long-lived than in aged donors.

The CDR3 is made up of 20 amino acids. Germline CDR1 is SNHLY and CDR2 is FYNNEI. A sample-barcoded 5' primer and a J-beta primer mix were used in a second PCR of roughly 7 to 12 cycles. One entry per CDR3 protein, called by TCRdb with MiXCR from the 5' RACE reads. The sample has 900,000 to 950,000 distinct CDR3 sequences, under 35% seen once. The data were also submitted as part of a second study, on T cells of mothers and their children.

The receptor comes from a middle-aged woman in good health. The chain recombines TRBV2 with TRBJ1-6; TRBD1 aligns across 9 bases. The sequencing sample was made of blood. CDR3 DNA: TGTGCCAGCAGACGCCGCCCCGGGACAGGGTCCCGCTCCTATAATTCACTCCTCCACTTT. Protein sequence: CASRRRPGTGSRSYNSLLHF.